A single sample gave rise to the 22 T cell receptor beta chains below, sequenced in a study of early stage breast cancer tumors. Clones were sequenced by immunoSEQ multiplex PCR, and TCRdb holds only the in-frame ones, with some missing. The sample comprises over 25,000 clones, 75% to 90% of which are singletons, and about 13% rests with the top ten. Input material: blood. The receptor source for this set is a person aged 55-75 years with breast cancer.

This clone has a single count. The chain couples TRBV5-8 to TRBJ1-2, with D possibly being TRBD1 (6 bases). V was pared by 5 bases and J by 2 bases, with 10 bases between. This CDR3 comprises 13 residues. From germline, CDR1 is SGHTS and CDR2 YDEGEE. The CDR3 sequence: CASSPDRNYGYTF. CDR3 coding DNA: TGTGCCAGCAGTCCAGACAGGAACTATGGCTACACCTTC.

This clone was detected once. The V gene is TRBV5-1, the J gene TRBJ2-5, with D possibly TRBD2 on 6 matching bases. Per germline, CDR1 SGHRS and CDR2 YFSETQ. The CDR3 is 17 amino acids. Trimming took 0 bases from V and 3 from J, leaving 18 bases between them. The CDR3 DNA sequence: TGCGCCAGCAGCTTGGGTCTTCGCGGGAAAAGGGAAGAGACCCAGTACTTC. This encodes CASSLGLRGKREETQYF.

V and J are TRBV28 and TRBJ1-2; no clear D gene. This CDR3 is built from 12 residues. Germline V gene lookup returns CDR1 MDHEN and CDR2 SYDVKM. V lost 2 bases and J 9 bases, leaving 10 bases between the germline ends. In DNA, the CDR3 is TGTGCCAGCAGTTTACAGGCCCGAAGCTACACCTTC. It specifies CASSLQARSYTF.

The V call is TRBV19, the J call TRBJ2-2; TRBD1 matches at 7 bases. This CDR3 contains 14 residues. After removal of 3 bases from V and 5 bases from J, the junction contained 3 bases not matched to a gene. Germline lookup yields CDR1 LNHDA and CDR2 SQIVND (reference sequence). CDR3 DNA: TGTGCCAGTAGTATTCTACAGGGGACCGGGGAGCTGTTTTTT. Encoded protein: CASSILQGTGELFF.

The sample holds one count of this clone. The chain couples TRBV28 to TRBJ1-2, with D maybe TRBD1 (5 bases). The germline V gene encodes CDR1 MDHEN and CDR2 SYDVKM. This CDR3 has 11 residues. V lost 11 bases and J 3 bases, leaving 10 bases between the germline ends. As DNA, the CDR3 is TGTGCCTCAGACAGTTACTATGGCTACACCTTC. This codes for CASDSYYGYTF.

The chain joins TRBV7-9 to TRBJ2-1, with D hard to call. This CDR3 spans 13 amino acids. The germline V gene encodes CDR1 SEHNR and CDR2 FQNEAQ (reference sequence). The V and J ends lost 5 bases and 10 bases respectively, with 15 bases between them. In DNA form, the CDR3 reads TGTGCCAGCAGCACCCTGACGGGTCCGGAGCAGTTCTTC. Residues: CASSTLTGPEQFF.

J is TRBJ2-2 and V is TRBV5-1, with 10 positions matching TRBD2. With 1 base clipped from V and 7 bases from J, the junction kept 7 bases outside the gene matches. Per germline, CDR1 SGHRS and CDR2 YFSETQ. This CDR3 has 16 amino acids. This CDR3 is CASSLTAGGAYGELFF. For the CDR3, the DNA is TGCGCCAGCAGCTTGACAGCGGGAGGGGCATACGGGGAGCTGTTTTTT.

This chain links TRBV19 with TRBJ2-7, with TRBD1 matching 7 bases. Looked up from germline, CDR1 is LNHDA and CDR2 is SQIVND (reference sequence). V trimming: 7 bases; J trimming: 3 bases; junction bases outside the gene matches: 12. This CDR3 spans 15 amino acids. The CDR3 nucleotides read TGTGCCAGTACCCCTGACAGGGCTAGTTTCTACGAGCAGTACTTC. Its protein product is CASTPDRASFYEQYF.

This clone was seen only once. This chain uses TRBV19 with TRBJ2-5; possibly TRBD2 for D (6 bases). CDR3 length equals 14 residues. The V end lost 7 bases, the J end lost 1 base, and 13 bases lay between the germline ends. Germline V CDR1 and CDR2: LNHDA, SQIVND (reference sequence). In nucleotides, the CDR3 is TGTGCCAGTAAGTCGGCAGCGGGCCAAGAGACCCAGTACTTC. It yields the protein CASKSAAGQETQYF.

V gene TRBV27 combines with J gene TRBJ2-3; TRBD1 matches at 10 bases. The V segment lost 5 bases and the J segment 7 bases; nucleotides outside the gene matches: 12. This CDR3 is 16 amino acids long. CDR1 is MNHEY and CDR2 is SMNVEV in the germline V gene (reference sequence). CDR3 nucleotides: TGTGCCAGCAGTCGACAGGGGGCCGCCGGGAGTTATACGCAGTATTTT. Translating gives CASSRQGAAGSYTQYF.

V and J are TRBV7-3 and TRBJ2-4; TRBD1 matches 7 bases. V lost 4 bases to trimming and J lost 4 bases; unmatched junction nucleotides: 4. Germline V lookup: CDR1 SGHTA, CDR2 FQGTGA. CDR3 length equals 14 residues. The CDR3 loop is CASSSGTAKNIQYF. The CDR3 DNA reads TGTGCCAGCAGCTCCGGGACAGCGAAAAACATTCAGTACTTC.

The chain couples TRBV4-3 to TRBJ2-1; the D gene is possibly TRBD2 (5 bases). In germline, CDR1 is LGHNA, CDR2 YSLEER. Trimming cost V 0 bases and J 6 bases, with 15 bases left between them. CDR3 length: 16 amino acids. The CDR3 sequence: CASSQDRGPWSNEQFF. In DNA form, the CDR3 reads TGCGCCAGCAGCCAAGATAGAGGGCCTTGGAGCAATGAGCAGTTCTTC.

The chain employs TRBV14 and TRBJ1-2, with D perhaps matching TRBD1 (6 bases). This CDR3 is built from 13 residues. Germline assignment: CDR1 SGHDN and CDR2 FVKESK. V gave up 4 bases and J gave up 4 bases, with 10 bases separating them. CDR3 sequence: CASSPDSSYGYTF. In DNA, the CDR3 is TGTGCCAGCAGCCCGGACAGCTCCTATGGCTACACCTTC.

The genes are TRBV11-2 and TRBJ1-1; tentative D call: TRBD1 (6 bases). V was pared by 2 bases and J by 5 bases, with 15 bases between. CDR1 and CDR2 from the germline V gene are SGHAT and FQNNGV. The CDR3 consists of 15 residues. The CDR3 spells CASSLQLGARTEAFF. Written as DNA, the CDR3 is TGTGCCAGCAGCTTACAGTTGGGGGCTAGGACTGAAGCTTTCTTT.

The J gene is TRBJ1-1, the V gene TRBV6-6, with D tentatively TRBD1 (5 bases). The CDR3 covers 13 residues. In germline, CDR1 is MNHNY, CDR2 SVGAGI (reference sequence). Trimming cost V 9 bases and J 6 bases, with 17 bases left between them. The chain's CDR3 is CASWMGGSPEAFF. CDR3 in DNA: TGTGCCAGTTGGATGGGGGGATCGCCTGAAGCTTTCTTT.

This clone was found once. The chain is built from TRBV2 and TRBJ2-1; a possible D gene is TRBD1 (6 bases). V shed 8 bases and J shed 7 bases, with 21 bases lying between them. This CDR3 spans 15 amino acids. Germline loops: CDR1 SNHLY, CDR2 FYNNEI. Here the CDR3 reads CASAEQSTRGNEQFF. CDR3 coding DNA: TGTGCCAGCGCTGAACAGTCCACTAGGGGGAATGAGCAGTTCTTC. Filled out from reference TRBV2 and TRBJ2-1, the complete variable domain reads EPEVTQTPSHQVTQMGQEVILRCVPISNHLYFYWYRQILGQKVEFLVSFYNNEISEKSEIFDDQFSVERPDGSNFTLKIRSTKLEDSAMYFCASAEQSTRGNEQFFGPGTRLTVL.

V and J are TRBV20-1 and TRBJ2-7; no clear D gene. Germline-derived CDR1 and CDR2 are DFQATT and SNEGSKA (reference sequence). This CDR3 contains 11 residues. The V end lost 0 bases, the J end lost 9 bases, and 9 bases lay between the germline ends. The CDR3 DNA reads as TGCAGTGCTAGAGACCAACTCTTGCAGTACTTC. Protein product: CSARDQLLQYF.

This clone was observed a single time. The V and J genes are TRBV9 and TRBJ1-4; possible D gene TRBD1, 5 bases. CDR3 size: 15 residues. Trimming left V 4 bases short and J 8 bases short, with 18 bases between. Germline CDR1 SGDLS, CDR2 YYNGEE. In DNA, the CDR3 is TGTGCCAGCAGCCCGCAGGGACTGGATAAAGAAAAACTGTTTTTT. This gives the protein CASSPQGLDKEKLFF. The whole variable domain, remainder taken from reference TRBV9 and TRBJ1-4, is DSGVTQTPKHLITATGQRVTLRCSPRSGDLSVYWYQQSLDQGLQFLIQYYNGEERAKGNILERFSAQQFPDLHSELNLSSLELGDSALYFCASSPQGLDKEKLFFGSGTQLSVL.

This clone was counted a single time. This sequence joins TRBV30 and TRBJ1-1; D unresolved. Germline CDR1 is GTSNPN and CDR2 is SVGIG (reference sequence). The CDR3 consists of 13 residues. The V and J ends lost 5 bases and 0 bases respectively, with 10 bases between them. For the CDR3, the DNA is TGTGCCTGGTCGGAACAGCTGAACACTGAAGCTTTCTTT. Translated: CAWSEQLNTEAFF.

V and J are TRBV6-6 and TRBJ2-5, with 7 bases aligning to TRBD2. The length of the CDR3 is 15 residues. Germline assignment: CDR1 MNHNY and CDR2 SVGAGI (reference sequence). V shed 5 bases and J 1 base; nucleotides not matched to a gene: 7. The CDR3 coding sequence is TGTGCCAGCAGTGATTCAGGCGGGGGCCAAGAGACCCAGTACTTC. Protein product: CASSDSGGGQETQYF.

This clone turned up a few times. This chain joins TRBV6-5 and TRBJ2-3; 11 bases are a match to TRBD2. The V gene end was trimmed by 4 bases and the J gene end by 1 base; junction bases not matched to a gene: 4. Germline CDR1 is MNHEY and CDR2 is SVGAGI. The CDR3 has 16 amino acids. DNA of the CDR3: TGTGCCAGCAGTTTATTACTAGCGGGAGGCACAGATACGCAGTATTTT. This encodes CASSLLLAGGTDTQYF.

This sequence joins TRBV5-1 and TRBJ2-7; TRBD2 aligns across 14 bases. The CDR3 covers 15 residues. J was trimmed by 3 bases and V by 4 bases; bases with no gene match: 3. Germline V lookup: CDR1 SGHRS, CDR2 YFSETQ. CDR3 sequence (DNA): TGCGCCAGCAGCGGGACTAGCGGGAGAGTCTACGAGCAGTACTTC. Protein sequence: CASSGTSGRVYEQYF.